The following is a T cell receptor (beta chain) sequence with its context. Its target is not known. This CDR3 comprises 13 residues. Per germline, CDR1 SGHAT and CDR2 FQNNGV. The V end was cut by 5 bases, the J end by 5 bases, with 12 bases between. Assay execution took place at the deep level. Per the original data handling: Filtering differed because ImmunoSEQ produced junction-only sequences that carried no quality scores. Method: immunoSEQ multiplex PCR; TCRdb's copy keeps in-frame clones and lacks some. V and J calls and clone size are copied from that table; D and trimming were computed from the DNA. This table holds approximately 640,000 clones, roughly 78% found once. Splitting the CD4+ cells yielded a CD45RA+ naive subset and a CD45RA-negative memory subset. This sample is drawn from a study of shared clonotypes between healthy human individuals. The study, taken as a whole, reports: Among donors, sharing of clonotypes was expected to be affected by sequencing depth.

Specimen: memory CD4+ T cells sorted from blood. Subset denoted: CD45RA-negative fraction. V usage is TRBV11-2 and J usage is TRBJ1-1, with a weak D call TRBD1 (5 bases). This TCR derives from a woman in her thirties in good health. CDR3 DNA sequence: TGTGCCAGCAGCGAGGGAGGGGTTACTGAAGCTTTCTTT. It yields the protein CASSEGGVTEAFF.